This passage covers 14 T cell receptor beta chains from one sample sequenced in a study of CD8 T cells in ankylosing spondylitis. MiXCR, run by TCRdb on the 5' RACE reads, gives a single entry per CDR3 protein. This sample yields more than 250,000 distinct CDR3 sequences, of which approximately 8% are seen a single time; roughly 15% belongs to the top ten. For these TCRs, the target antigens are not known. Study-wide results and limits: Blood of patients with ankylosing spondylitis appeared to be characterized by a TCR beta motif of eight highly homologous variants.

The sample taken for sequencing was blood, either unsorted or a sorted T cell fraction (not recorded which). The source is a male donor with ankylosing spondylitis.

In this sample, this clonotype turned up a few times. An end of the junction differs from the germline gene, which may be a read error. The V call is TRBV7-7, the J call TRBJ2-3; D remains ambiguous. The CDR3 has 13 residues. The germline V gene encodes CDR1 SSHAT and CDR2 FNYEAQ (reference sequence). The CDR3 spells CASSQGPMDTQYF. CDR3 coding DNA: TGTGCTAGCAGCCAAGGGCCCATGGATACGCAGTATTTT.

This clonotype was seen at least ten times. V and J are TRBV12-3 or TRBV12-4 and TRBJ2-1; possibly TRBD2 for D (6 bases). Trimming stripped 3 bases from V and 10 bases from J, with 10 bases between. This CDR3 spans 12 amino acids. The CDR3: CASSFGGSEQFF. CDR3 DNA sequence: TGTGCCAGCAGTTTTGGGGGGAGCGAGCAGTTCTTC.

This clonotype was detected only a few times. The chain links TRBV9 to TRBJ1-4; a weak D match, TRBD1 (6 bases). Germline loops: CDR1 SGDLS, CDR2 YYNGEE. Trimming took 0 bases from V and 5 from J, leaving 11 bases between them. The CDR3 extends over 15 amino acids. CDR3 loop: CASSVGVRGNEKLFF. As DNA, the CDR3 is TGTGCCAGCAGCGTAGGAGTCAGGGGCAATGAAAAACTGTTTTTT.

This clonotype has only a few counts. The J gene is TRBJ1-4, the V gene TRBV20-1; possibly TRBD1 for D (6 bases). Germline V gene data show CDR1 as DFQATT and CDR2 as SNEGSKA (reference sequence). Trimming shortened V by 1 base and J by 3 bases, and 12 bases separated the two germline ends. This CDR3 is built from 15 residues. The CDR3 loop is CSARVTGSANEKLFF. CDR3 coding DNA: TGCAGTGCTAGAGTCACAGGGTCGGCTAATGAAAAACTGTTTTTT.

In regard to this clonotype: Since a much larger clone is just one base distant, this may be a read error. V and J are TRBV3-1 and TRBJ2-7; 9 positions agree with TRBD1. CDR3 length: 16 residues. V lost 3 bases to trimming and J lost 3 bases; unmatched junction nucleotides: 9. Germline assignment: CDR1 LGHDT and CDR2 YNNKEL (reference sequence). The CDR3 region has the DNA TGTGCCAGCAGCCAGAGCACCGGGACAGGGTACTACGAGCAGTACTTC. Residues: CASSQSTGTGYYEQYF.

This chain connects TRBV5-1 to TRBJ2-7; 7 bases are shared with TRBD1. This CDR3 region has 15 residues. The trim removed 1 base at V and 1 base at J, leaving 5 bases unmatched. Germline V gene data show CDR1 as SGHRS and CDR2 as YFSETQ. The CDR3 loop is CASSLYSRGSYEQYF. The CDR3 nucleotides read TGCGCCAGCAGCTTGTATTCCAGGGGGTCCTACGAGCAGTACTTC.

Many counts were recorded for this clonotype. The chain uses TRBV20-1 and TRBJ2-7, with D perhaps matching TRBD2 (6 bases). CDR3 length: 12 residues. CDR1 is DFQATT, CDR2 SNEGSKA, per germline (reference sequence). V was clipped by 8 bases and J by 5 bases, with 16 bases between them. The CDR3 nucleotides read TGCAGTTACACGGAGGGAGGAGACGAGCAGTACTTC. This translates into CSYTEGGDEQYF.

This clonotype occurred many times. The CDR3 coding sequence is TGTGCCAGCAGTTACTCAGGGGATGAGCAGTTCTTC. This codes for CASSYSGDEQFF. This chain uses TRBV6-5 with TRBJ2-1; D possibly corresponds to TRBD1 (5 bases). Germline V gene sequence: CDR1 MNHEY, CDR2 SVGAGI. The CDR3 has 12 residues. Deletions cut 0 bases from V and 8 bases from J, with 5 bases between.

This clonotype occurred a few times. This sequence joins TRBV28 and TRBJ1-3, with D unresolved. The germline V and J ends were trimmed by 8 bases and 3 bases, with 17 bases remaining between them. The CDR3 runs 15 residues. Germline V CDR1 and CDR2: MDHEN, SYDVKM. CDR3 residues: CASGIGLGIGNTIYF. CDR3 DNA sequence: TGTGCCAGCGGAATTGGACTTGGGATTGGAAACACCATATATTTT. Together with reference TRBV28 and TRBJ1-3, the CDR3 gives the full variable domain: DVKVTQSSRYLVKRTGEKVFLECVQDMDHENMFWYRQDPGLGLRLIYFSYDVKMKEKGDIPEGYSVSREKKERFSLILESASTNQTSMYLCASGIGLGIGNTIYFGEGSWLTVV.

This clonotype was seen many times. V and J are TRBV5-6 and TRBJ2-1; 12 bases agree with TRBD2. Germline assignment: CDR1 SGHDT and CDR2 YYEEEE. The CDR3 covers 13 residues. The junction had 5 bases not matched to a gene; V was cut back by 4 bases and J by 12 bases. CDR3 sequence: CASSPTSGSRQFF. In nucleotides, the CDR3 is TGTGCCAGCAGCCCGACTAGCGGGAGTCGGCAGTTCTTC.

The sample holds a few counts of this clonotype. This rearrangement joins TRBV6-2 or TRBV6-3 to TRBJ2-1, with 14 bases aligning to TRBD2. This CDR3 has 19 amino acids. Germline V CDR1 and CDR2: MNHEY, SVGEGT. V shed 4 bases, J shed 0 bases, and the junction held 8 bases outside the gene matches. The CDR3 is CASSSTRLAGGSSYNEQFF. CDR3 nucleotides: TGTGCCAGCAGTTCCACCAGACTAGCGGGGGGGAGCTCCTACAATGAGCAGTTCTTC.

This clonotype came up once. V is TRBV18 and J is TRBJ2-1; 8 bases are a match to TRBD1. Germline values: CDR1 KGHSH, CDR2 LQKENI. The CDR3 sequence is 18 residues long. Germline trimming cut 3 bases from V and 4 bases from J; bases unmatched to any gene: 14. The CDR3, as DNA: TGTGCCAGCTCACCCGGAGGGACAGGACAATCTTTTTACAATGAGCAGTTCTTC. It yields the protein CASSPGGTGQSFYNEQFF. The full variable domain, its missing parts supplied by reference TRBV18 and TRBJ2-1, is NAGVMQNPRHLVRRRGQEARLRCSPMKGHSHVYWYRQLPEEGLKFMVYLQKENIIDESGMPKERFSAEFPKEGPSILRIQQVVRGDSAAYFCASSPGGTGQSFYNEQFFGPGTRLTVL.

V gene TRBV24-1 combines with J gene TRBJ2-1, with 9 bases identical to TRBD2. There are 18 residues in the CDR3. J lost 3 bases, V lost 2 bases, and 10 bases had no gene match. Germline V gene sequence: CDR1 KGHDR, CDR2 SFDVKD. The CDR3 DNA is TGTGCCACCAGTGATTCTGCAATAGGACTAGCGCACTACAATGAGCAGTTCTTC. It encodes CATSDSAIGLAHYNEQFF.

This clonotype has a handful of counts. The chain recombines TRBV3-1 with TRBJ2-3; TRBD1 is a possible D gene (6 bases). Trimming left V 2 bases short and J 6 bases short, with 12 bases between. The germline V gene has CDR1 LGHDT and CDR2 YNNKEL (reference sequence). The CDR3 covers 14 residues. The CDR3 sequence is CASSQTGRADTQYF. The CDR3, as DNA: TGTGCCAGCAGCCAAACAGGGCGAGCCGATACGCAGTATTTT.